Given below is one TCR beta chain in context. In the authors' workflow: Cell counts per sample came from amplifying reference gene primers. TCRdb's copy holds only in-frame clones and misses some; the assay was immunoSEQ multiplex PCR. Clone size and V and J calls were adopted from that table, with D and trimming inferred from the DNA. The data show roughly 250,000 clones, with more than 75% seen just once and around 0.98% held by the top ten. This sample is part of a study of blood T cell repertoires in COVID-19. In the study overall: The United States, Italy and Spain supplied acute and convalescent COVID-19 samples. T cells, B-cell-depleted T cells, or PBMCs supplied cDNA or gDNA.

Germline lookup yields CDR1 KGHDR and CDR2 SFDVKD. Trimming took 4 bases from V and 1 from J; bases not matched to a gene: 6. The CDR3 sequence is 16 residues long. The clonotype originates from a woman aged 40 to 50 who had recovered from COVID-19. The sample taken for sequencing was peripheral blood. V is TRBV24-1 and J is TRBJ2-3, with 8 bases that match TRBD2. Here the CDR3 reads CATSDASGGRTDTQYF. The CDR3 nucleotides read TGTGCCACCAGTGACGCCAGCGGGGGTCGCACAGATACGCAGTATTTT.